This T cell receptor beta chain came from a study of control samples from healthy donors and cancer patients. Some clones are missing from TCRdb's copy, which holds only in-frame ones; the method was immunoSEQ multiplex PCR. The profile shows approximately 170,000 clones, approximately 94% of them singletons. J was trimmed by 5 bases and V by 11 bases; bases with no gene match: 12. The CDR3 contains 13 residues. Germline V gives CDR1 ENHRY, CDR2 SYGVKD. V usage is TRBV10-3 and J usage is TRBJ2-7; 7 bases map to TRBD1. The sequencing input was blood. The TCR originated in a young man in good health. CDR3 amino acids: CAYKKQGDHEQYF. The CDR3 DNA follows: TGTGCCTACAAAAAGCAGGGGGACCACGAGCAGTACTTC.